This TCR beta chain was retrieved from a study of Ad26.COV2.S vaccination and SARS-CoV-2 variants. Overall study context: Vaccine-arm donor from the placebo-controlled COV1001 Ad26.COV2.S trial. Study-wide results and limits: People given the vaccine had a wider spike-specific TCR breadth than placebo recipients did.

As for this clone: Its matching antigen is unknown.

Treatment: 19 received Ad26.COV2.S at low or high dose, single or two shots; about 5 received placebo; per-sample allocation not given. Material that was analyzed had been drawn on day 63 after the first vaccine or placebo injection. This person who donated was an adult of 18-55 years in Boston. An Ad26 vector that expressed Wuhan-strain SARS-CoV-2 spike constituted the vaccine. Using immunoSEQ multiplex PCR, the repertoire was profiled, and TCRdb retains in-frame clones only, with some absent. The table records around 450,000 clones, approximately 90% of them present only once. Sequenced here: peripheral blood, sampled in a trial of Ad26.COV2.S vaccine versus placebo. The TCR sequence derives from a person between 18 and 59 years old who received the Ad26.COV2.S COVID-19 vaccine or a placebo.

CDR3 nucleotide sequence: TGCGCCAGCAGCTTATCTGGACTCTATAATTCACCCCTCCACTTT. Protein sequence: CASSLSGLYNSPLHF. The chain employs TRBV5-1 and TRBJ1-6, with D hard to call. The CDR3 spans 15 residues. Germline V CDR1 and CDR2: SGHRS, YFSETQ. Trimming cost V 2 bases and J 3 bases, with 9 bases left between them.